The 22 T cell receptor beta chains given below trace back to one sample, sequenced in a study of blood T cell repertoires in COVID-19. Profiling relied on immunoSEQ multiplex PCR, and the TCRdb table lists in-frame clones only, not all of them. The sample lists 300,000 to 400,000 clones, approximately 91% seen once, with roughly 5.2% in the top ten. Sequenced: PBMCs or T cells enriched from blood (not recorded which). These receptor sequences come from a man in his 60s who had recovered from COVID-19.

This chain uses TRBV28 with TRBJ1-1, with D tentatively TRBD1 (5 bases). The germline CDR1 and CDR2 sequences are MDHEN and SYDVKM. The ends were cut back, 5 bases at V and 0 bases at J, with 13 bases in the middle. The CDR3 is made up of 15 amino acids. Written as DNA, the CDR3 is TGTGCCAGCAGTCCATCCCGACAGATGAACACTGAAGCTTTCTTT. It specifies CASSPSRQMNTEAFF.

The chain has TRBV2 and TRBJ1-5; 7 bases match TRBD1. Germline V gene lookup returns CDR1 SNHLY and CDR2 FYNNEI. The V segment lost 6 bases and the J segment 5 bases; nucleotides outside the gene matches: 7. The CDR3 loop spans 14 amino acids. CDR3 DNA sequence: TGTGCCAGCAGCTTGGACAGGAGCGATCAGCCCCAGCATTTT. This encodes CASSLDRSDQPQHF.

This clone was seen a single time. This sequence joins TRBV11-3 and TRBJ2-7, with 15 bases identical to TRBD2. V was clipped by 4 bases and J by 5 bases; unmatched bases: 3. The CDR3 is made up of 15 amino acids. Looked up from germline, CDR1 is SGHNT and CDR2 is YENEEA. The CDR3 sequence: CASSSGLAGGNEQYF. In nucleotides, the CDR3 is TGTGCCAGCAGCTCCGGACTAGCGGGAGGGAACGAGCAGTACTTC.

This rearrangement joins TRBV11-2 to TRBJ2-5, with 14 bases lining up with TRBD2. The CDR3 runs 17 residues. From germline, CDR1 is SGHAT and CDR2 FQNNGV. The V segment lost 1 base and the J segment 4 bases; nucleotides outside the gene matches: 5. The CDR3: CASSLGGLAGVGETQYF. The CDR3 DNA sequence: TGTGCCAGCAGCTTAGGGGGACTAGCGGGAGTTGGAGAGACCCAGTACTTC.

This clone was recorded only once. The chain recombines TRBV9 with TRBJ1-1, with D hard to call. Germline V lookup: CDR1 SGDLS, CDR2 YYNGEE. V dropped 0 bases and J dropped 5 bases, with 14 bases sitting between them. The CDR3 totals 15 residues. The CDR3 loop reads CASSVDPGVRTEAFF. DNA of the CDR3: TGTGCCAGCAGCGTAGATCCGGGTGTAAGGACTGAAGCTTTCTTT.

The chain joins TRBV5-4 to TRBJ1-4, with TRBD1 as a possible D gene (5 bases). Trimming took off 5 bases at V and 3 bases at J, with 11 bases between the two ends. CDR1 is SGHNT and CDR2 is YYREEE in the germline V gene (reference sequence). The CDR3 contains 14 residues. The DNA for the CDR3 is TGTGCCAGCAGTGGGGCAGGGCCTAATGAAAAACTGTTTTTT. It codes for CASSGAGPNEKLFF.

This chain uses TRBV2 with TRBJ2-5, with 14 positions matching TRBD2. Losses at the gene ends were 6 bases for V and 4 bases for J; bases not matched to a gene: 4. Germline V gene data show CDR1 as SNHLY and CDR2 as FYNNEI. The CDR3 is made up of 15 amino acids. CDR3 region: CASSRGLAGAETQYF. The CDR3 DNA follows: TGTGCCAGCAGCCGGGGACTAGCGGGAGCAGAGACCCAGTACTTC.

This chain uses TRBV7-2 with TRBJ2-2, with 8 bases that match TRBD2. Germline CDR1 is SGHTA and CDR2 is FQGNSA. This CDR3 contains 16 residues. With 3 bases clipped from V and 3 bases from J, the junction kept 6 bases outside the gene matches. The CDR3 loop reads CASSLGREAYTGELFF. In DNA form, the CDR3 reads TGTGCCAGCAGCTTGGGGCGGGAGGCTTACACCGGGGAGCTGTTTTTT.

This chain links TRBV24-1 with TRBJ1-1; 7 nucleotides line up with TRBD1. Germline V gene sequence: CDR1 KGHDR, CDR2 SFDVKD. This CDR3 has 15 amino acids. V lost 3 bases, J lost 10 bases, and 13 bases stayed unmatched. The CDR3 nucleotides read TGTGCCACCAGTGATCCAGCAGTGGAGGGGGCTCGAGCTTTCTTT. It codes for CATSDPAVEGARAFF.

J is TRBJ2-5 and V is TRBV30; possible D gene TRBD1, 6 bases. The V and J ends lost 0 bases and 5 bases respectively, with 13 bases between them. The CDR3 contains 14 residues. Germline V CDR1 and CDR2: GTSNPN, SVGIG (reference sequence). CDR3 in DNA: TGTGCCTGGAGTGTATGGGGACAAGGGGAGACCCAGTACTTC. It translates to CAWSVWGQGETQYF. The full variable domain, with the rest looked up from reference TRBV30 and TRBJ2-5, is SQTIHQWPATLVQPVGSPLSLECTVEGTSNPNLYWYRQAAGRGLQLLFYSVGIGQISSEVPQNLSASRPQDRQFILSSKKLLLSDSGFYLCAWSVWGQGETQYFGPGTRLLVL.

This chain uses TRBV2 with TRBJ2-7; weak D call: TRBD2 (6 bases). V gave up 4 bases and J gave up 0 bases, with 16 bases separating them. This CDR3 contains 16 residues. CDR1 SNHLY and CDR2 FYNNEI come from the germline V gene. The chain's CDR3 is CASSGRGQVYSYEQYF. The CDR3 DNA follows: TGTGCCAGCAGTGGGCGGGGTCAGGTCTACTCCTACGAGCAGTACTTC.

This chain uses TRBV3-1 (or the pseudogene TRBV3-2) with TRBJ1-2; the D gene is possibly TRBD1 (6 bases). V lost 1 base, J lost 4 bases, and 10 bases lay in between. This CDR3 is 14 amino acids long. Germline V lookup: CDR1 LGHDT, CDR2 YNNKEL (reference sequence). In nucleotides, the CDR3 is TGTGCCAGCAGCCAAGGGCCAGGGGCCTATGGCTACACCTTC. It yields the protein CASSQGPGAYGYTF.

This chain links TRBV19 with TRBJ2-3; D gene uncertain. This CDR3 contains 13 residues. Per germline, CDR1 LNHDA and CDR2 SQIVND (reference sequence). V was trimmed by 2 bases and J by 3 bases, leaving 6 bases between them. CDR3: CASSIPPTDTQYF. The CDR3 DNA sequence: TGTGCCAGTAGTATACCCCCTACAGATACGCAGTATTTT.

This chain joins TRBV18 and TRBJ2-7; the match to TRBD1 covers 10 bases. In germline, CDR1 is KGHSH, CDR2 LQKENI. The ends lost 2 bases at V and 0 bases at J; junction bases unmatched: 1. The CDR3 loop spans 15 amino acids. CDR3 region: CASSPGQGGSYEQYF. The CDR3 nucleotides are TGTGCCAGCTCACCAGGACAGGGGGGCTCCTACGAGCAGTACTTC.

The chain joins TRBV18 to TRBJ2-3, with a tentative D call TRBD1 (6 bases). The germline V gene has CDR1 KGHSH and CDR2 LQKENI. Trimming took 0 bases from V and 2 from J, leaving 12 bases between them. CDR3 length equals 16 residues. The CDR3 DNA reads as TGTGCCAGCTCACCACCGGACAGTACCCCCACAGATACGCAGTATTTT. It specifies CASSPPDSTPTDTQYF.

This clone has only a few counts. The chain recombines TRBV18 with TRBJ1-3; TRBD1 is a possible D gene (6 bases). V lost 1 base to trimming and J lost 0 bases, with 7 bases between them. CDR1 is KGHSH, CDR2 LQKENI, per germline. The CDR3 is made up of 15 amino acids. This chain's CDR3 is CASSPRTVSGNTIYF. The CDR3 region has the DNA TGTGCCAGCTCACCACGGACAGTCTCTGGAAACACCATATATTTT.

The chain is built from TRBV19 and TRBJ1-2; no firm D call. V lost 4 bases, J lost 4 bases, and 7 bases lay in between. This CDR3 has 12 amino acids. The germline V gene encodes CDR1 LNHDA and CDR2 SQIVND (reference sequence). The CDR3 protein is CASSTERYGYTF. In nucleotides, the CDR3 is TGTGCCAGTAGTACAGAGCGCTATGGCTACACCTTC.

The chain uses TRBV12-5 and TRBJ1-2, with D hard to call. The CDR3 has 14 residues. Germline lookup yields CDR1 LGHNT and CDR2 FRNRAP. V was shortened by 1 base and J by 0 bases, with 6 bases between the two germline ends. This chain's CDR3 is CASGLGHPNYGYTF. The CDR3 coding sequence is TGTGCTAGTGGTTTGGGGCATCCTAACTATGGCTACACCTTC.

The rearrangement uses TRBV4-1 and TRBJ2-1; tentative D call: TRBD1 (5 bases). CDR1 is MGHRA and CDR2 is YSYEKL in the germline V gene. The CDR3 has 15 amino acids. With 0 bases removed from V and 8 bases from J, the gap between germline ends came to 14 bases. The CDR3 here is CASSQDWSRGDEQFF. For the CDR3, the DNA is TGCGCCAGCAGCCAAGATTGGTCTAGGGGTGATGAGCAGTTCTTC.

This chain links TRBV5-1 with TRBJ2-7; TRBD2 agrees at 12 bases. Germline loops: CDR1 SGHRS, CDR2 YFSETQ. Unmatched junction bases numbered 7, after V lost 4 bases and J lost 5 bases. This CDR3 region has 15 residues. This CDR3 is CASSPGLAGYHEQYF. In DNA form, the CDR3 reads TGCGCCAGCAGCCCTGGACTAGCGGGATACCACGAGCAGTACTTC.

CDR3 DNA sequence: TGTGCCAGTAGTATTGGGACTAGGGGTACCGGGGAGCTGTTTTTT. It translates to CASSIGTRGTGELFF. The chain links TRBV19 to TRBJ2-2; 8 bases match TRBD2. V was clipped by 3 bases and J by 5 bases; unmatched bases: 5. The germline V gene encodes CDR1 LNHDA and CDR2 SQIVND (reference sequence). CDR3 length: 15 amino acids. Complete variable domain (other parts from reference TRBV19 and TRBJ2-2): DGGITQSPKYLFRKEGQNVTLSCEQNLNHDAMYWYRQDPGQGLRLIYYSQIVNDFQKGDIAEGYSVSREKKESFPLTVTSAQKNPTAFYLCASSIGTRGTGELFFGEGSRLTVL.

The chain uses TRBV11-1 and TRBJ2-7; TRBD1 matches at 11 bases. Per germline, CDR1 SGHAT and CDR2 FQDESV (reference sequence). With V trimmed by 5 bases and J by 7 bases, 13 bases remained unmatched. The CDR3 spans 16 residues. Here the CDR3 DNA reads TGTGCCAGCAGCGCCCGGGACAGGGGGTCCATGGGTGAGCAGTACTTC. Protein sequence: CASSARDRGSMGEQYF.